The 26 T cell receptor beta chains in this list originate from one sample, sequenced in a study of cytomegalovirus exposure and HLA in healthy donors. Method: immunoSEQ multiplex PCR; TCRdb's copy keeps in-frame clones and lacks some. The table shows 60,000 or so clones, with just under 95% occurring only once. The sample consisted of PBMCs. The receptors here all came from a man younger than 35 in good health and CMV-seronegative.

The chain employs TRBV11-2 and TRBJ2-7; TRBD1 is a possible D gene (5 bases). CDR3 size: 14 residues. Germline CDR1 reads SGHAT; CDR2 reads FQNNGV. Trimming pared 5 bases from V and 1 base from J, leaving 12 bases between. CDR3 protein: CASSGARWSYEQYF. Here the CDR3 DNA reads TGTGCCAGCAGCGGGGCCAGGTGGTCCTACGAGCAGTACTTC.

As concerns this clone: Sequence at one end of the junction differs from germline and may be a read error. The chain is built from TRBV29-1 and TRBJ2-3; 12 bases line up with TRBD2. CDR3 length: 15 amino acids. Germline values: CDR1 SQVTM, CDR2 ANQGSEA. CDR3 sequence reads: CSVEGLAGSTDTQYF. CDR3 nucleotide sequence: TGCAGCGTCGAAGGACTAGCGGGGAGCACAGATACGCAGTATTTT.

V and J are TRBV7-6 and TRBJ1-4; D unresolved. The CDR3 is 15 amino acids. The germline V gene has CDR1 SGHVS and CDR2 FNYEAQ. Trimming pared 5 bases from V and 5 bases from J, leaving 15 bases between. CDR3 DNA: TGTGCCAGCAGCCCGGACCCGGGGAGGAATGAAAAACTGTTTTTT. Its translation: CASSPDPGRNEKLFF.

CDR3 nucleotide sequence: TGTGCCAGCAGCTTGGTGACTAGCGGCGAGCAGTACTTC. Protein: CASSLVTSGEQYF. The V gene is TRBV5-5, the J gene TRBJ2-7; 9 bases map to TRBD2. CDR1 and CDR2 (germline): SGHKS, YYEKEE (reference sequence). The CDR3 totals 13 residues. V trimming: 0 bases; J trimming: 6 bases; junction bases outside the gene matches: 1. Full variable domain (outside the CDR3, taken from reference TRBV5-5 and TRBJ2-7): DAGVTQSPTHLIKTRGQQVTLRCSPISGHKSVSWYQQVLGQGPQFIFQYYEKEERGRGNFPDRFSARQFPNYSSELNVNALLLGDSALYLCASSLVTSGEQYFGPGTRLTVT.

This sequence joins TRBV19 and TRBJ2-1, with 10 bases aligning to TRBD2. The CDR3 spans 16 residues. CDR1 and CDR2 from the germline V gene are LNHDA and SQIVND (reference sequence). The junction had 6 bases not matched to a gene; V was cut back by 3 bases and J by 4 bases. The CDR3 protein is CASSIGLAGDYNEQFF. The CDR3 nucleotides read TGTGCCAGTAGTATTGGGCTAGCGGGAGATTACAATGAGCAGTTCTTC. The variable domain in full, completed from reference TRBV19 and TRBJ2-1, reads DGGITQSPKYLFRKEGQNVTLSCEQNLNHDAMYWYRQDPGQGLRLIYYSQIVNDFQKGDIAEGYSVSREKKESFPLTVTSAQKNPTAFYLCASSIGLAGDYNEQFFGPGTRLTVL.

V is TRBV19 and J is TRBJ2-5; no clear D. The ends were cut back, 3 bases at V and 2 bases at J, with 7 bases in the middle. This CDR3 is built from 13 residues. CDR1 and CDR2 from the germline V gene are LNHDA and SQIVND (reference sequence). The DNA of the CDR3 is TGTGCCAGTAGTATTGCCCTACAAGAGACCCAGTACTTC. This translates into CASSIALQETQYF.

This chain uses TRBV6-5 with TRBJ1-5, with unresolved D. V dropped 4 bases and J dropped 3 bases, with 10 bases sitting between them. The CDR3 covers 14 residues. In germline, CDR1 is MNHEY, CDR2 SVGAGI. In DNA, the CDR3 is TGTGCCAGCAGTTCGGACTGGAACAATCAGCCCCAGCATTTT. This gives the protein CASSSDWNNQPQHF.

This clone occurred once. The V call is TRBV10-3, the J call TRBJ2-2; 9 bases are shared with TRBD2. There are 15 residues in the CDR3. Trimming cost V 5 bases and J 3 bases; bases outside gene matches: 4. The germline V gene encodes CDR1 ENHRY and CDR2 SYGVKD. Here the CDR3 reads CAISPAGGYTGELFF. CDR3 in DNA: TGTGCCATCAGTCCAGCGGGGGGCTACACCGGGGAGCTGTTTTTT.

The rearrangement links TRBV2 to TRBJ1-1; TRBD1 might be the D (5 bases). The CDR3 contains 13 residues. With 3 bases removed from V and 2 bases from J, the gap between germline ends came to 7 bases. Germline values: CDR1 SNHLY, CDR2 FYNNEI. The CDR3 DNA reads TGTGCCAGCAGTGATCAGGGAAACACTGAAGCTTTCTTT. The encoded protein is CASSDQGNTEAFF.

The chain links TRBV19 to TRBJ1-5, with D possibly matching TRBD1 (5 bases). The CDR3 length is 14 residues. Germline CDR1 is LNHDA and CDR2 is SQIVND (reference sequence). Deletions cut 7 bases from V and 0 bases from J, with 10 bases between. The DNA for the CDR3 is TGTGCCAGTAAGGGGTATGATAGCAATCAGCCCCAGCATTTT. As protein: CASKGYDSNQPQHF.

The chain combines TRBV6-6 with TRBJ1-1, with D possibly TRBD1 on 5 matching bases. Germline CDR1 is MNHNY and CDR2 is SVGAGI (reference sequence). CDR3 size: 14 residues. V was cut by 2 bases and J by 5 bases, with 12 bases left in between. CDR3 bases: TGTGCCAGCAGTTACGGGGCATTGGGTACTGAAGCTTTCTTT. This sequence encodes CASSYGALGTEAFF.

This chain uses TRBV28 with TRBJ2-7; 8 bases align to TRBD1. With 6 bases clipped from V and 8 bases from J, the junction kept 6 bases outside the gene matches. The germline V gene has CDR1 MDHEN and CDR2 SYDVKM. The CDR3 contains 12 residues. The CDR3 protein is CASRSDRGKQYF. The CDR3 DNA follows: TGTGCCAGCAGGAGCGACAGGGGCAAGCAGTACTTC. The whole variable domain, remainder taken from reference TRBV28 and TRBJ2-7, is DVKVTQSSRYLVKRTGEKVFLECVQDMDHENMFWYRQDPGLGLRLIYFSYDVKMKEKGDIPEGYSVSREKKERFSLILESASTNQTSMYLCASRSDRGKQYFGPGTRLTVT.

The J gene is TRBJ1-2, the V gene TRBV6-6; 7 nucleotides agree with TRBD1. V gave up 0 bases and J gave up 4 bases; unmatched junction bases: 5. This CDR3 has 15 residues. Germline-derived CDR1 and CDR2 are MNHNY and SVGAGI (reference sequence). CDR3 amino acids: CASSYSEGALYGYTF. DNA of the CDR3: TGTGCCAGCAGTTACTCCGAGGGGGCCCTCTATGGCTACACCTTC.

The CDR3 loop is CASSARQEAFF. The CDR3 DNA is TGTGCCAGCTCAGCCCGACAGGAAGCTTTCTTT. The chain carries TRBV18 and TRBJ1-1; D perhaps matches TRBD1 (5 bases). This CDR3 comprises 11 residues. Deletions cut 5 bases from V and 8 bases from J, with 9 bases between. The germline V gene has CDR1 KGHSH and CDR2 LQKENI.

This clone has only a few counts. The chain links TRBV7-9 to TRBJ2-3, with D unclear. CDR3 length equals 13 residues. Trimming left V 4 bases short and J 5 bases short, with 10 bases between. Germline CDR1 is SEHNR and CDR2 is FQNEAQ (reference sequence). CDR3 sequence reads: CASSSSVVDTQYF. CDR3 DNA sequence: TGTGCCAGCAGCTCGTCGGTGGTAGATACGCAGTATTTT.

V and J are TRBV18 and TRBJ2-7; no clear D gene. Germline V gene data show CDR1 as KGHSH and CDR2 as LQKENI. The CDR3 spans 13 residues. Trimming took off 3 bases at V and 1 base at J, with 7 bases between the two ends. CDR3 loop: CASSPPLSYEQYF. For the CDR3, the DNA is TGTGCCAGCTCACCCCCCCTTTCCTACGAGCAGTACTTC.

V and J are TRBV4-3 and TRBJ1-4; D may be TRBD1 (5 bases). CDR1 is LGHNA, CDR2 YSLEER, per germline. Trimming left V 0 bases short and J 3 bases short, with 8 bases between. The CDR3 consists of 15 residues. CDR3: CASSQDFRANEKLFF. The CDR3 DNA follows: TGCGCCAGCAGCCAAGATTTCAGGGCTAATGAAAAACTGTTTTTT.

The V and J genes are TRBV5-1 and TRBJ2-1; weak D call: TRBD1 (5 bases). The V and J ends lost 0 bases and 6 bases respectively, with 7 bases between them. CDR3 size: 13 residues. Germline V lookup: CDR1 SGHRS, CDR2 YFSETQ. The CDR3 nucleotides read TGCGCCAGCAGCTTGGGGCAGGGCAATGAGCAGTTCTTC. Protein sequence: CASSLGQGNEQFF. Drawing the rest from reference TRBV5-1 and TRBJ2-1, the complete variable domain is KAGVTQTPRYLIKTRGQQVTLSCSPISGHRSVSWYQQTPGQGLQFLFEYFSETQRNKGNFPGRFSGRQFSNSRSEMNVSTLELGDSALYLCASSLGQGNEQFFGPGTRLTVL.

As regards this clone: The junction does not match germline at one end; this may be a read error. The chain carries TRBV6-9 and TRBJ2-1, with 7 bases matching TRBD1. The germline CDR1 and CDR2 sequences are MNHGY and SVAAGI. CDR3 length: 15 residues. CDR3 sequence: CASIYFKGASNEQFF. CDR3 nucleotide sequence: TGTGCCAGCATTTATTTTAAGGGGGCATCAAATGAGCAGTTCTTC.

V is TRBV6-5 and J is TRBJ2-5; perhaps TRBD1 as D (5 bases). This CDR3 is built from 13 residues. V was shortened by 6 bases and J by 4 bases, with 12 bases between the two germline ends. Germline CDR1 reads MNHEY; CDR2 reads SVGAGI. The CDR3 here is CASSARATETQYF. CDR3 DNA sequence: TGTGCCAGCAGCGCCAGGGCGACAGAGACCCAGTACTTC.

The chain couples TRBV5-1 to TRBJ2-2; TRBD1 matches 7 bases. This CDR3 region has 16 residues. Unmatched junction bases numbered 4, after V lost 0 bases and J lost 2 bases. Germline V gene lookup returns CDR1 SGHRS and CDR2 YFSETQ. The chain's CDR3 is CASSLEGQVNTGELFF. The CDR3 DNA reads TGCGCCAGCAGCTTGGAAGGACAGGTTAACACCGGGGAGCTGTTTTTT.

This chain connects TRBV6-5 to TRBJ2-7, with 10 positions matching TRBD2. From germline, CDR1 is MNHEY and CDR2 SVGAGI. The CDR3 is made up of 13 amino acids. After removal of 4 bases from V and 9 bases from J, the junction contained 6 bases not matched to a gene. CDR3 nucleotides: TGTGCCAGCAGTTCTAGCGGGAGCCGCGTGCAGTACTTC. This gives the protein CASSSSGSRVQYF.

The chain employs TRBV2 and TRBJ2-2; D call uncertain. V lost 0 bases and J 4 bases, leaving 6 bases between the germline ends. The CDR3 is made up of 14 amino acids. CDR1 and CDR2 from the germline V gene are SNHLY and FYNNEI. The CDR3 loop reads CASSEAGPTGELFF. The CDR3 coding sequence is TGTGCCAGCAGTGAAGCGGGCCCCACCGGGGAGCTGTTTTTT.

The chain links TRBV13 to TRBJ1-1; no definite D call. Per the germline V gene, CDR1 is PRHDT and CDR2 is FYEKMQ (reference sequence). The CDR3 covers 12 residues. V was pared by 3 bases and J by 4 bases, with 6 bases between. The CDR3 sequence is CASSFSGTEAFF. The CDR3 DNA reads TGTGCCAGCAGCTTCTCCGGCACTGAAGCTTTCTTT.

The genes are TRBV6-6 and TRBJ1-3; D uncertain. V was shortened by 4 bases and J by 0 bases, with 10 bases between the two germline ends. Germline values: CDR1 MNHNY, CDR2 SVGAGI (reference sequence). The CDR3 is 15 amino acids. CDR3 bases: TGTGCCAGCAGTTTCGAGGGAAGCTCTGGAAACACCATATATTTT. It specifies CASSFEGSSGNTIYF.

This chain uses TRBV7-9 with TRBJ1-1; TRBD1 aligns across 9 bases. Trimming cost V 6 bases and J 3 bases; bases outside gene matches: 14. There are 17 residues in the CDR3. Germline V gene data show CDR1 as SEHNR and CDR2 as FQNEAQ (reference sequence). This chain's CDR3 is CASRPPGQGVVDTEAFF. CDR3 DNA sequence: TGTGCCAGCAGACCACCGGGACAGGGTGTCGTGGACACTGAAGCTTTCTTT.